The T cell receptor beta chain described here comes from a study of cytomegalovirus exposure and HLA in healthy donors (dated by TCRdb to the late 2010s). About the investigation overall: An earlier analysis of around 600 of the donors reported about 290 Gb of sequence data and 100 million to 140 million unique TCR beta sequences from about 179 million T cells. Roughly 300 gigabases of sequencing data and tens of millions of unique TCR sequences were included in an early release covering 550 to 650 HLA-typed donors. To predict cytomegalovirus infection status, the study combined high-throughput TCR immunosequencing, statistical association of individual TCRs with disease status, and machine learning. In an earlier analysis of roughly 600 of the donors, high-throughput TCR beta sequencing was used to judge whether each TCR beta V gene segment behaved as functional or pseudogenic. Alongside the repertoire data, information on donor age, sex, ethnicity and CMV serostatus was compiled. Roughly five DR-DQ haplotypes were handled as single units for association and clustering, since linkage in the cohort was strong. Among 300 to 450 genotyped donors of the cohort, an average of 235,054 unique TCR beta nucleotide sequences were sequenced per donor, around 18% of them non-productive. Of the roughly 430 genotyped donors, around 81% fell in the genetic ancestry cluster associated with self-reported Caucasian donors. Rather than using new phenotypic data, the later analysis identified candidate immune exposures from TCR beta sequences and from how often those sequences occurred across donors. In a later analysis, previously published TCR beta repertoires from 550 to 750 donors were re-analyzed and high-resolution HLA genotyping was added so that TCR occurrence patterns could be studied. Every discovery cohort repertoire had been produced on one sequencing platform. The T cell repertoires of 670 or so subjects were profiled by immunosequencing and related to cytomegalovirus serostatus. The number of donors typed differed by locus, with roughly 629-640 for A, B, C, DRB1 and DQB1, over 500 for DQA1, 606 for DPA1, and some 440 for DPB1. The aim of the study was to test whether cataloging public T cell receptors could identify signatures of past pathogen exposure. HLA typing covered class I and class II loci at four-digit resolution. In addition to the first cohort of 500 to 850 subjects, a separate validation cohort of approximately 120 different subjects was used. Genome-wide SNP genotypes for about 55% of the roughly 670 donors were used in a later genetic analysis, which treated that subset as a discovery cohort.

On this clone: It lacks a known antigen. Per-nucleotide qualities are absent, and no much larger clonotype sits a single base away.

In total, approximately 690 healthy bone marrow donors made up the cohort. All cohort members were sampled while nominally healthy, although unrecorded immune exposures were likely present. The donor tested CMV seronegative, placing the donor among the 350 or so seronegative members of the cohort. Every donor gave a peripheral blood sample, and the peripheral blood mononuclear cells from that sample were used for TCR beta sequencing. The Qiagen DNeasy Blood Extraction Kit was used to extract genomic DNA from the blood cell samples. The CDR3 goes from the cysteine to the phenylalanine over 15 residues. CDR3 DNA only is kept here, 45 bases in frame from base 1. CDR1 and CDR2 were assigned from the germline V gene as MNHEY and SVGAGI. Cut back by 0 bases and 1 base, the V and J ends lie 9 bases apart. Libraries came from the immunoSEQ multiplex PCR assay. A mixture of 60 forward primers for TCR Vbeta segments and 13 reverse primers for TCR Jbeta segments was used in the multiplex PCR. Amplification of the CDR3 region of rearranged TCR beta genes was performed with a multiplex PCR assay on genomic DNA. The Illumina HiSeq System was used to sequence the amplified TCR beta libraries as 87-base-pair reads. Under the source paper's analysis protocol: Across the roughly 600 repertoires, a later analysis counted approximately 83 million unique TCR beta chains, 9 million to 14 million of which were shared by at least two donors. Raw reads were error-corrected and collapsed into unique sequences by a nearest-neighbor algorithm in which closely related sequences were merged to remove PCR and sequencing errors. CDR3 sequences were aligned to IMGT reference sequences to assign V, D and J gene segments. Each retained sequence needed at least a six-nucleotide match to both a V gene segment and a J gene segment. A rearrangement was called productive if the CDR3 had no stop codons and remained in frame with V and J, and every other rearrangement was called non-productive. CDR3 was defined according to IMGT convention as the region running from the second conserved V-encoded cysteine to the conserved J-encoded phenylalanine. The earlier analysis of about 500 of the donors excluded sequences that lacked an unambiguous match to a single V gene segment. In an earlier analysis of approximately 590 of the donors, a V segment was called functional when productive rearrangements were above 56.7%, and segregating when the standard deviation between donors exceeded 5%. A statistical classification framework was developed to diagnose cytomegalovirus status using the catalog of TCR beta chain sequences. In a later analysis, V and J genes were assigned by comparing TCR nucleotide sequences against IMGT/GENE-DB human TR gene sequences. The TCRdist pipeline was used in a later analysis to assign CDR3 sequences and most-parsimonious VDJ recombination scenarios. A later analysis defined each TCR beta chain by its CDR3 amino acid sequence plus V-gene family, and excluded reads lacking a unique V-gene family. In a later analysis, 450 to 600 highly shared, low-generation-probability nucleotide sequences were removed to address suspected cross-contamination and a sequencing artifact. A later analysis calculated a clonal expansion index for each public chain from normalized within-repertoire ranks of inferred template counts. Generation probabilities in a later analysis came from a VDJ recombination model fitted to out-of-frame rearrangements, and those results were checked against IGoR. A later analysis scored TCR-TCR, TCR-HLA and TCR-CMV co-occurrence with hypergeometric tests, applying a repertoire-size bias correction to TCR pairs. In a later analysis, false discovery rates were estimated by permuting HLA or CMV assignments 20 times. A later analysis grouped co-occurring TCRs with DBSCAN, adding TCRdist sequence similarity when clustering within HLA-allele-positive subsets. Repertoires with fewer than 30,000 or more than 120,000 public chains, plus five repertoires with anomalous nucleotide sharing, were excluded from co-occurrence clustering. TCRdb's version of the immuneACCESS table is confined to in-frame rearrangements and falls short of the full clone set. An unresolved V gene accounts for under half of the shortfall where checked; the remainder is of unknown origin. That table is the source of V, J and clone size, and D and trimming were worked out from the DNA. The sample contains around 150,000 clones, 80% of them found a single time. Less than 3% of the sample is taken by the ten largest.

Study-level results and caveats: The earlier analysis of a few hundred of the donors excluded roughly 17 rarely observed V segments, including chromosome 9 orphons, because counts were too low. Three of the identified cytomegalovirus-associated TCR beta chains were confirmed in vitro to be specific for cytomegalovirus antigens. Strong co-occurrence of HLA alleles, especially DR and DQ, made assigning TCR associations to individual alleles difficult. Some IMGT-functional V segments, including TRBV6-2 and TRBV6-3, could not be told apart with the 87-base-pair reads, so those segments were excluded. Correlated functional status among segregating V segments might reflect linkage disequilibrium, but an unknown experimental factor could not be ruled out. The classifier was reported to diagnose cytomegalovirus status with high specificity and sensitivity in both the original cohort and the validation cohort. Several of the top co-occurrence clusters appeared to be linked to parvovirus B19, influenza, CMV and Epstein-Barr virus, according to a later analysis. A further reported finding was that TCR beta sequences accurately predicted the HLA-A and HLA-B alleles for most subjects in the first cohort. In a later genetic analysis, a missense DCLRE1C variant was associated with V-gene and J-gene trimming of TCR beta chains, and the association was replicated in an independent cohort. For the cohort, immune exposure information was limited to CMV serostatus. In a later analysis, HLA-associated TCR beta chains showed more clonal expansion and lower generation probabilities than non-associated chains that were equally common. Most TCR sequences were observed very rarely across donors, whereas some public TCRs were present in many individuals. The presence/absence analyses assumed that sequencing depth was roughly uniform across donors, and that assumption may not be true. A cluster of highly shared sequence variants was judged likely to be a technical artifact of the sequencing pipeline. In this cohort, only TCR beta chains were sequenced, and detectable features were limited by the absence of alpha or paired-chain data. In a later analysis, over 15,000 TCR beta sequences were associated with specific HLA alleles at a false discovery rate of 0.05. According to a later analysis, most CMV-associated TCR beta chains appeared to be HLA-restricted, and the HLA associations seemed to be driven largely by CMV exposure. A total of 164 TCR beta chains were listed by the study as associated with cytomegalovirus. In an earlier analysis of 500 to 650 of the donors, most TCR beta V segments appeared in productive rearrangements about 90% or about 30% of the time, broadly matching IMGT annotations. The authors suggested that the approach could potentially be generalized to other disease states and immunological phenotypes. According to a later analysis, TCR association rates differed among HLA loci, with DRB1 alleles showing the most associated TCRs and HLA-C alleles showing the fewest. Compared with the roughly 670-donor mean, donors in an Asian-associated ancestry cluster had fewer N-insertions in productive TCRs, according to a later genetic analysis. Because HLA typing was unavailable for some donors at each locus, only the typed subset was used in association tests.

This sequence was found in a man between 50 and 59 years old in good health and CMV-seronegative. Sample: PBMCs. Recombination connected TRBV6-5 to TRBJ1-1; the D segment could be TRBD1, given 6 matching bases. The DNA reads TGTGCCAGCAGTTACTCCGAGACAGGGAACACTGAAGCTTTCTTT. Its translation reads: CASSYSETGNTEAFF.